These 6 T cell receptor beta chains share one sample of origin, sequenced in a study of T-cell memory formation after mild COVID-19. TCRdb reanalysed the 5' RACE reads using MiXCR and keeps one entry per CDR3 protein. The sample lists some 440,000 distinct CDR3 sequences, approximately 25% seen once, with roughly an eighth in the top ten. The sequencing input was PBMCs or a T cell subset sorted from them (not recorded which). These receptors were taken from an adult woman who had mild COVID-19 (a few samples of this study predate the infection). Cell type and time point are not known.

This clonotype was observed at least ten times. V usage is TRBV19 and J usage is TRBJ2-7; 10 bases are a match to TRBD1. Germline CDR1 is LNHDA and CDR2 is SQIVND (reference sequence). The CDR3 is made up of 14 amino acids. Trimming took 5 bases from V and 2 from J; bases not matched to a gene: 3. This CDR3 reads CASSAGQGPYEQYF. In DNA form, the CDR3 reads TGTGCCAGTAGTGCGGGACAGGGGCCCTACGAGCAGTACTTC.

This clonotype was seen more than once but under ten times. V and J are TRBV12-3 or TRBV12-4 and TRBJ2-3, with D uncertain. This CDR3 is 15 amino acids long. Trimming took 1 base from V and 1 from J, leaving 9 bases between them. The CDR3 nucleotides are TGTGCCAGCAGTTTAGTGGGCTATGGCACAGATACGCAGTATTTT. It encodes CASSLVGYGTDTQYF.

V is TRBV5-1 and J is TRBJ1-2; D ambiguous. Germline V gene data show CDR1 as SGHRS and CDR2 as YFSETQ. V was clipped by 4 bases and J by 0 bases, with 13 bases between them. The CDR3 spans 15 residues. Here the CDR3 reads CASSADGFSNYGYTF. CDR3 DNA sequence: TGCGCCAGCAGCGCGGACGGATTTTCTAACTATGGCTACACCTTC. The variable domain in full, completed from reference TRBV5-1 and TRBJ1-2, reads KAGVTQTPRYLIKTRGQQVTLSCSPISGHRSVSWYQQTPGQGLQFLFEYFSETQRNKGNFPGRFSGRQFSNSRSEMNVSTLELGDSALYLCASSADGFSNYGYTFGSGTRLTVV.

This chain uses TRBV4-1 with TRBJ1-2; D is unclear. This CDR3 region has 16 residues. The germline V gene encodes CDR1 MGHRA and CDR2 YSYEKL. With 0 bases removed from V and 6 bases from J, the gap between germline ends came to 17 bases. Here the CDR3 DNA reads TGCGCCAGCAGCCAAGATAATGAACTCTCGAATGATGGCTACACCTTC. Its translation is CASSQDNELSNDGYTF.

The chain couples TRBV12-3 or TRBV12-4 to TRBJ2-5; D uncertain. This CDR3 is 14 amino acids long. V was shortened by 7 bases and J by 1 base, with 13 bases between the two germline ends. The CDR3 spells CASTTGPIQETQYF. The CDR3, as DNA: TGTGCCAGCACCACTGGACCGATCCAAGAGACCCAGTACTTC.

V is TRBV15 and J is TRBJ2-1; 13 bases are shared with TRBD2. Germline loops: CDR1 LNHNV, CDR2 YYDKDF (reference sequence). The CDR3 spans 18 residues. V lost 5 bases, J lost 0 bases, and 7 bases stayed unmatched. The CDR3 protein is CATSGLAGVESSYNEQFF. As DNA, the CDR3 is TGTGCCACCAGCGGACTAGCGGGAGTCGAGAGCTCCTACAATGAGCAGTTCTTC.